A single T cell receptor (beta chain) is shown here with its context. The antigen is undetermined. Germline loops: CDR1 GTSNPN, CDR2 SVGIG (reference sequence). The V gene lost 5 bases and the J gene lost 2 bases, with 15 bases spanning the gap. This CDR3 has 15 amino acids. The assay was immunoSEQ multiplex PCR, and TCRdb's table has in-frame clones only and misses some. The top ten clones hold about 5% of a sample with about 88,000 clones, 92% of them seen once. This sample was included in a study of T cell responses to AZD1222 COVID-19 vaccine. The overall study: Second-dose intervals of approximately 4 or approximately 12 weeks were pooled.

Study-wide points: Within unmutated variant regions lay the reported targets of nearly half of spike-specific TCRs. With two AZD1222 doses given, Spike-specific TCR breadth and depth both rose.

Sequenced here: peripheral blood, sampled on day 0 of AZD1222 vaccination. The rearrangement links TRBV30 to TRBJ2-2; D is perhaps TRBD1 (6 bases). The receptor's source is an adult in good health. The CDR3 DNA follows: TGTGCCTGGGAGACACTGGACAGAAACACCGGGGAGCTGTTTTTT. This translates into CAWETLDRNTGELFF.